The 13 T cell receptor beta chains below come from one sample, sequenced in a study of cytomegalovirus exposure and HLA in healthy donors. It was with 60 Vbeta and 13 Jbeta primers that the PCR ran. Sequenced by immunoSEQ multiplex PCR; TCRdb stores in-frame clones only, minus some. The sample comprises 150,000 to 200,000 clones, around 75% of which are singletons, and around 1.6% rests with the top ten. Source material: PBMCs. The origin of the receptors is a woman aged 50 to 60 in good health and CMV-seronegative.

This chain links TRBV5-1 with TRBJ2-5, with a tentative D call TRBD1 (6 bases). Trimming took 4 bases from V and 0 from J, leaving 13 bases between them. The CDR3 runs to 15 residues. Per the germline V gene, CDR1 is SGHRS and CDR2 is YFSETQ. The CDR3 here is CASSLPDRYQETQYF. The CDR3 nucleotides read TGCGCCAGCAGCCTACCCGACAGGTACCAAGAGACCCAGTACTTC.

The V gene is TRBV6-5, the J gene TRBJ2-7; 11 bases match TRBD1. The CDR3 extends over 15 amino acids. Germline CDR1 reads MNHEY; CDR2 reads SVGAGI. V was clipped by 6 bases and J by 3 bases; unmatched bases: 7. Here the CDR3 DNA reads TGTGCCAGCAGGGATCCGGGACAGGGGGTCTACGAGCAGTACTTC. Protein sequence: CASRDPGQGVYEQYF.

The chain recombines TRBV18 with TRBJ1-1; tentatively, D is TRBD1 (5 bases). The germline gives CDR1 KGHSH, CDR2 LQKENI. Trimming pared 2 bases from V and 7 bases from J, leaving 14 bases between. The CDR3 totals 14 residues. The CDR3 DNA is TGTGCCAGCTCACCATTAGCGGTGACAGATGAAGCTTTCTTT. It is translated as CASSPLAVTDEAFF.

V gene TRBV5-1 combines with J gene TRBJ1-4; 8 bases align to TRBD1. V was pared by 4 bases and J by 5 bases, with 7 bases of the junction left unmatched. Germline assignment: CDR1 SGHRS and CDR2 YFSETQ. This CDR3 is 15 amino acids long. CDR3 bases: TGCGCCAGCAGCCGGGCCGGGACAGGAAATGAAAAACTGTTTTTT. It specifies CASSRAGTGNEKLFF.

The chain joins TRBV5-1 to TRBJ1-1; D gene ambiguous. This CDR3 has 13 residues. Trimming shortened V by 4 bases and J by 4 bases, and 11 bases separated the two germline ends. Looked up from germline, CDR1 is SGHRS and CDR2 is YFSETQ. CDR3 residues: CASSIKETTEAFF. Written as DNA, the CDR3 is TGCGCCAGCAGCATAAAGGAGACCACTGAAGCTTTCTTT.

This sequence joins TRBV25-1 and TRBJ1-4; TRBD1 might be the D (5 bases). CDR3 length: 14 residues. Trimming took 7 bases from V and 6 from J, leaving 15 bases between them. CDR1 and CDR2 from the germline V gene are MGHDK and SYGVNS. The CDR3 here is CASKLMGGDEKLFF. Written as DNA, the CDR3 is TGTGCCAGCAAGTTGATGGGGGGGGATGAAAAACTGTTTTTT.

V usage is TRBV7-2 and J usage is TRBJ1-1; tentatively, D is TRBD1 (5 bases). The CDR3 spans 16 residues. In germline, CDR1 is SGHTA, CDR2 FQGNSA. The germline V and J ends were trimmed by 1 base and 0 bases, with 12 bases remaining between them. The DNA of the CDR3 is TGTGCCAGCAGCTTAGGCAGACAGCTAGTGAACACTGAAGCTTTCTTT. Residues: CASSLGRQLVNTEAFF.

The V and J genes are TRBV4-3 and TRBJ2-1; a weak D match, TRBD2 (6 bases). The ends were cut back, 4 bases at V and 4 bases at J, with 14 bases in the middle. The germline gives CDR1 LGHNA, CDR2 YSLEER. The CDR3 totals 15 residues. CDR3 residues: CASSLRWEAYNEQFF. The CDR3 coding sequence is TGCGCCAGCAGCCTTAGGTGGGAGGCTTACAATGAGCAGTTCTTC.

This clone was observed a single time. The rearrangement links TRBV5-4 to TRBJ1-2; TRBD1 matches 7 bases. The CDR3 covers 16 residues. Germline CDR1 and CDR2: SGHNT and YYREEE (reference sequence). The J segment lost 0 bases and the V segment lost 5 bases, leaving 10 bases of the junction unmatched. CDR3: CASSSDRPDSNYGYTF. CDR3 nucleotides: TGTGCCAGCAGTTCGGACAGGCCAGACTCTAACTATGGCTACACCTTC.

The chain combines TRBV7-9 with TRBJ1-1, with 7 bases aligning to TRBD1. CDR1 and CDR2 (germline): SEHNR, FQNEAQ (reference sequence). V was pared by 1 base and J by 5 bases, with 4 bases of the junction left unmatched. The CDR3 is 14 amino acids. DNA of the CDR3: TGTGCCAGCAGCTTAGGCCAGGGGGATACTGAAGCTTTCTTT. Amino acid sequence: CASSLGQGDTEAFF.

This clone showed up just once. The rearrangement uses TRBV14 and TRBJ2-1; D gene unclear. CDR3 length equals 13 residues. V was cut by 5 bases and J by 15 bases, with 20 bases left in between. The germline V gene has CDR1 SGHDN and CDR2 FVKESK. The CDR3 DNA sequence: TGTGCCAGCAGCGTTTACCCCCCCCTAGGTGTGTTCTTC. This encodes CASSVYPPLGVFF.

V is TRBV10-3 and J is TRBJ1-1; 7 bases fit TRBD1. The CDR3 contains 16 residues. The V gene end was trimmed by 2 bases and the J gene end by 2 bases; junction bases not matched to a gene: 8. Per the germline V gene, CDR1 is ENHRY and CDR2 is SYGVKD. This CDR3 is CAISETRGQINTEAFF. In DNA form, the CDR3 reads TGTGCCATCAGTGAGACGAGGGGACAGATAAACACTGAAGCTTTCTTT.

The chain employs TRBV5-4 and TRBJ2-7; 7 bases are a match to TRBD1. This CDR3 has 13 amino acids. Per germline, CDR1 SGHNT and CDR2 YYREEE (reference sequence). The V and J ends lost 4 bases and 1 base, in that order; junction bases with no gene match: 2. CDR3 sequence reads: CASSMDRSYEQYF. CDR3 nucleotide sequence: TGTGCCAGCAGCATGGACAGGTCCTACGAGCAGTACTTC.